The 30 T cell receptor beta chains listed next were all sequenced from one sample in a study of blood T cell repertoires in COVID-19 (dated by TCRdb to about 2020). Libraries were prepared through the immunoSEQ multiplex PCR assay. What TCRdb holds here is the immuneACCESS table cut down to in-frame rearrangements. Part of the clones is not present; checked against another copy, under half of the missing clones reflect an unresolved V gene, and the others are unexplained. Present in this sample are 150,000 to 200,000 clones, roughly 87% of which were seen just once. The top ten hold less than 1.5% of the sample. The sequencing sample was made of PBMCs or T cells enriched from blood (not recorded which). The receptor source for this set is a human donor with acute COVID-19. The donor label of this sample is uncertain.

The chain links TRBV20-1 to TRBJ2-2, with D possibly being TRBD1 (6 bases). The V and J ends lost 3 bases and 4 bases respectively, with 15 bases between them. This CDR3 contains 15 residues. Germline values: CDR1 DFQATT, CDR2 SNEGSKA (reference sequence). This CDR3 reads CSASEQGRVTGELFF. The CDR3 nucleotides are TGCAGTGCTAGTGAACAGGGAAGGGTCACCGGGGAGCTGTTTTTT.

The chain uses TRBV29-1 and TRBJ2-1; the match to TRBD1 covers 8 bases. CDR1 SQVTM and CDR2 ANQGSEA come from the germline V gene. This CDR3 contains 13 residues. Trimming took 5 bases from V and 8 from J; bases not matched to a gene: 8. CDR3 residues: CSVIRTGRYEQFF. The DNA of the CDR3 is TGCAGCGTTATTAGGACAGGGCGGTATGAGCAGTTCTTC.

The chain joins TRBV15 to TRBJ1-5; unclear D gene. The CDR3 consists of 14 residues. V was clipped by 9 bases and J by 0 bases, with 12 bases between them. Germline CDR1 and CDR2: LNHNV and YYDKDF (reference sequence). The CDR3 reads CATGTAYSNQPQHF. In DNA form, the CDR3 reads TGTGCCACTGGCACAGCCTATAGCAATCAGCCCCAGCATTTT.

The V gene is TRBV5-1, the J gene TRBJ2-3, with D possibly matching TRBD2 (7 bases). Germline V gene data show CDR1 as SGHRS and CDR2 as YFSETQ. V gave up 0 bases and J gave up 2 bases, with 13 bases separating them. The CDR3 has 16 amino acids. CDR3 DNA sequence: TGCGCCAGCAGCTTGGAGGGGCGGGGGCTCACAGATACGCAGTATTTT. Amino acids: CASSLEGRGLTDTQYF.

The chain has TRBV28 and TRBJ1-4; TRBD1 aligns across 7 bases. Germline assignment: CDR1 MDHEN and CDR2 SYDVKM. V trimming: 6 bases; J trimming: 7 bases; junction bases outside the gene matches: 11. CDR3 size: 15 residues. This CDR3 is CASSHAQGGGEKLFF. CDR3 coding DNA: TGTGCCAGCAGCCACGCCCAGGGGGGCGGTGAAAAACTGTTTTTT. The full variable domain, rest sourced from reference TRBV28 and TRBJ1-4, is DVKVTQSSRYLVKRTGEKVFLECVQDMDHENMFWYRQDPGLGLRLIYFSYDVKMKEKGDIPEGYSVSREKKERFSLILESASTNQTSMYLCASSHAQGGGEKLFFGSGTQLSVL.

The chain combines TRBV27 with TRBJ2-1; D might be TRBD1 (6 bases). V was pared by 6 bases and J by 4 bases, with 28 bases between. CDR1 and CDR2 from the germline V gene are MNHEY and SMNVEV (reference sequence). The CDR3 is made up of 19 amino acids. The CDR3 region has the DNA TGTGCCAGCAGCTTAGGGGAAACAGGGTCTCACAAGGGGTACAATGAGCAGTTCTTC. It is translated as CASSLGETGSHKGYNEQFF.

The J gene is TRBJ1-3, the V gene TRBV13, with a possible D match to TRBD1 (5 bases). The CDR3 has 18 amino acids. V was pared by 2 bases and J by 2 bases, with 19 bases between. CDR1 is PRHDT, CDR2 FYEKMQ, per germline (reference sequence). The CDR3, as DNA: TGTGCCAGCAGCTTATATAGGTCAGGGAAGGGGCCTGGAAACACCATATATTTT. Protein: CASSLYRSGKGPGNTIYF.

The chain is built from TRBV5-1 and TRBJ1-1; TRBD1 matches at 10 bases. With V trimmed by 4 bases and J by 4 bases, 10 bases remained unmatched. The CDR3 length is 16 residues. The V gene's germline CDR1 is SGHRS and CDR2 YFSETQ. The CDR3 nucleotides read TGCGCCAGCAGCATGATTCCGGGACAGGGGTCCACTGAAGCTTTCTTT. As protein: CASSMIPGQGSTEAFF.

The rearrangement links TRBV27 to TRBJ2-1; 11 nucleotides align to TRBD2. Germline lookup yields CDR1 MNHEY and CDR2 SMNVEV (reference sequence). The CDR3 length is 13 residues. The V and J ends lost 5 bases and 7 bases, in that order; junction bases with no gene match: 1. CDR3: CASSRLAGNEQFF. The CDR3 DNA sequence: TGTGCCAGCAGTAGACTAGCGGGGAATGAGCAGTTCTTC.

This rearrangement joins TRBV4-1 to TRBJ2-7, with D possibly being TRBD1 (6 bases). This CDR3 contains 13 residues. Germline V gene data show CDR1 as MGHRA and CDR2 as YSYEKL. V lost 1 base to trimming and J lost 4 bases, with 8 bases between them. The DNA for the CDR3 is TGCGCCAGCAGCCAAGGAGGGGGATACGAGCAGTACTTC. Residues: CASSQGGGYEQYF.

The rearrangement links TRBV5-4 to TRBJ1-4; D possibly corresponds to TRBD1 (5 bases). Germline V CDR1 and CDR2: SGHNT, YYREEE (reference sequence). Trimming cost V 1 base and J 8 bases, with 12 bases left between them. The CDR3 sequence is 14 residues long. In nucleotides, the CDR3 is TGTGCCAGCAGCTTGTGGGGGGGTGGCGAAAAACTGTTTTTT. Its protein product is CASSLWGGGEKLFF.

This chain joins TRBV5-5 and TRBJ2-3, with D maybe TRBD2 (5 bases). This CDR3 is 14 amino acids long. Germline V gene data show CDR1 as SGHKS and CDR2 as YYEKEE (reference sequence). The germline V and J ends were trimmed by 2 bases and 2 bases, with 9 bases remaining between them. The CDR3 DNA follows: TGTGCCAGCAGCTTAGGCGGGTCCACAGATACGCAGTATTTT. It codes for CASSLGGSTDTQYF. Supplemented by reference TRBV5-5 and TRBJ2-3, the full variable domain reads DAGVTQSPTHLIKTRGQQVTLRCSPISGHKSVSWYQQVLGQGPQFIFQYYEKEERGRGNFPDRFSARQFPNYSSELNVNALLLGDSALYLCASSLGGSTDTQYFGPGTRLTVL.

DNA for the CDR3: TGTGCCAGCCCGATGCCTAATAGCAATCAGCCCCAGCATTTT. This translates into CASPMPNSNQPQHF. This chain connects TRBV6-5 to TRBJ1-5; D ambiguous. The ends were cut back, 8 bases at V and 0 bases at J, with 11 bases in the middle. This CDR3 comprises 14 residues. Germline V gives CDR1 MNHEY, CDR2 SVGAGI.

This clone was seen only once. As DNA, the CDR3 is TGTGCCAGCAGCTTGGATGAGGAGTATGGCTACACCTTC. Translated, it gives CASSLDEEYGYTF. The chain recombines TRBV5-4 with TRBJ1-2; D is unclear. CDR1 is SGHNT and CDR2 is YYREEE in the germline V gene (reference sequence). There are 13 residues in the CDR3. Trimming left V 0 bases short and J 5 bases short, with 8 bases between.

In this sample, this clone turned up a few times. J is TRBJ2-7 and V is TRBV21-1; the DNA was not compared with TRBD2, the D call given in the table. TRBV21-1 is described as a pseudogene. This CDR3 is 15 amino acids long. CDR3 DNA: TGTGCCAGCCCTTCCCCCAGGAGGTGCCCCTACGAGCAGTACTTC. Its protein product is CASPSPRRCPYEQYF.

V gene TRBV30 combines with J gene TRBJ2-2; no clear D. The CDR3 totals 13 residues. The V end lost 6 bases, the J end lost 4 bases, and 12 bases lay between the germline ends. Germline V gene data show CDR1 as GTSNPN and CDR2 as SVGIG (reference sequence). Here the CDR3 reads CACSHRVTGELFF. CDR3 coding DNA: TGTGCCTGTTCCCATCGGGTCACCGGGGAGCTGTTTTTT.

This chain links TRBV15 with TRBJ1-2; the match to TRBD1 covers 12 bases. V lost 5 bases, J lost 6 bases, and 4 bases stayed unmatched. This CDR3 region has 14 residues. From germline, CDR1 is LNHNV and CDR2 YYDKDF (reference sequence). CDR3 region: CATSPGQGANGYTF. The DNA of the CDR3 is TGTGCCACCAGCCCGGGACAGGGGGCGAATGGCTACACCTTC.

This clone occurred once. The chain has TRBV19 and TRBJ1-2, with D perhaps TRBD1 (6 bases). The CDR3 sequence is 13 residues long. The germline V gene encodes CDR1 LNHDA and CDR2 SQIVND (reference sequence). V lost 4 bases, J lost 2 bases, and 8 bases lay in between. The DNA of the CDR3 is TGTGCCAGTAGTACGGACAGCAACTATGGCTACACCTTC. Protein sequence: CASSTDSNYGYTF.

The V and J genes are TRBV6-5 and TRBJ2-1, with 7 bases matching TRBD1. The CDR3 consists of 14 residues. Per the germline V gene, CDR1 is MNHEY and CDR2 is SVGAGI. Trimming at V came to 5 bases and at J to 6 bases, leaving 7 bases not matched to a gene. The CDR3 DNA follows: TGTGCCAGCAGTCGGGACAGCAGGGGCAATGAGCAGTTCTTC. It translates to CASSRDSRGNEQFF.

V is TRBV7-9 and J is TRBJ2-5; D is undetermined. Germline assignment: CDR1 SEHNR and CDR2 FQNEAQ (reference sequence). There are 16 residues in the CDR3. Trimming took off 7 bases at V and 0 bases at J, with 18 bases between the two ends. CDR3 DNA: TGTGCCAGCACCCCAACAGCCATAATCAACCAAGAGACCCAGTACTTC. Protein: CASTPTAIINQETQYF.

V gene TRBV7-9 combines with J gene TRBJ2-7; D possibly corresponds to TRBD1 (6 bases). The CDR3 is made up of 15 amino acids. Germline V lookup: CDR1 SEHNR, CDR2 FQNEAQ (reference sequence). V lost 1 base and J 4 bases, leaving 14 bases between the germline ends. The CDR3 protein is CASSLVWDKGYEQYF. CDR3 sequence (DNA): TGTGCCAGCAGCTTAGTTTGGGACAAAGGATACGAGCAGTACTTC.

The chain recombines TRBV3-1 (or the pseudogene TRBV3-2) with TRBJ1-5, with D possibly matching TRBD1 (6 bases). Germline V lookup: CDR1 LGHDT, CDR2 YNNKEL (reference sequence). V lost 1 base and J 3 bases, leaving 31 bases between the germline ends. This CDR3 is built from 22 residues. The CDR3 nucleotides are TGTGCCAGCAGCCAAGCACCCGGGACATTCAGCGAGTTCATATCTGACAATCAGCCCCAGCATTTT. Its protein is CASSQAPGTFSEFISDNQPQHF.

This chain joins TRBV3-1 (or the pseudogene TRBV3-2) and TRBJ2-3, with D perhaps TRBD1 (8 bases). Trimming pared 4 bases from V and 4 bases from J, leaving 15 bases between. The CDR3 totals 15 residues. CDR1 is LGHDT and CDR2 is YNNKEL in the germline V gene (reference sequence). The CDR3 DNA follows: TGTGCCAGCAGCCCAGGACAGGGAGGGTCAGATACGCAGTATTTT. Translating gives CASSPGQGGSDTQYF.

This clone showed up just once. The CDR3 DNA follows: TGTGCCAGCAGTTACTCCGGGGAGACCCAGTACTTC. It yields the protein CASSYSGETQYF. The chain carries TRBV6-5 and TRBJ2-5; D is uncertain. Germline V gene data show CDR1 as MNHEY and CDR2 as SVGAGI. Trimming took 0 bases from V and 5 from J, leaving 4 bases between them. The length of the CDR3 is 12 residues.

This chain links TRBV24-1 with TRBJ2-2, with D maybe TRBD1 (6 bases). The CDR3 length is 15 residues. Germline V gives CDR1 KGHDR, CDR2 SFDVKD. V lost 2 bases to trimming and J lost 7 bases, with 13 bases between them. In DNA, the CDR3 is TGTGCCACCAGTGATTCCCACAGGGTGGGCGGGGAGCTGTTTTTT. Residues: CATSDSHRVGGELFF.

Here the CDR3 reads CASSFGGMSNSPLHF. In DNA, the CDR3 is TGTGCCAGCAGCTTCGGGGGGATGTCAAATTCACCCCTCCACTTT. The V call is TRBV13, the J call TRBJ1-6; maybe TRBD1 (5 bases). The CDR3 length is 15 residues. CDR1 and CDR2 (germline): PRHDT, FYEKMQ (reference sequence). Trimming shortened V by 3 bases and J by 7 bases, and 13 bases separated the two germline ends.

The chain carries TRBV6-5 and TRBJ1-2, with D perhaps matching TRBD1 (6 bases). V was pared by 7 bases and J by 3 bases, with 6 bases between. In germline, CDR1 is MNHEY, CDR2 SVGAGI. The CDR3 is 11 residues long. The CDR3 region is CASNRDYGYTF. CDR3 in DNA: TGTGCCAGCAACAGGGACTATGGCTACACCTTC.

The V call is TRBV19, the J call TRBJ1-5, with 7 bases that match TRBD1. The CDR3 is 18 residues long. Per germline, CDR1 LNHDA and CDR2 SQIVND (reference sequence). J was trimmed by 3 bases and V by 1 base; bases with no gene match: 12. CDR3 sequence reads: CASSIGTSRQGYNQPQHF. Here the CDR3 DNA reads TGTGCCAGTAGTATAGGGACTAGCCGACAGGGTTACAATCAGCCCCAGCATTTT.

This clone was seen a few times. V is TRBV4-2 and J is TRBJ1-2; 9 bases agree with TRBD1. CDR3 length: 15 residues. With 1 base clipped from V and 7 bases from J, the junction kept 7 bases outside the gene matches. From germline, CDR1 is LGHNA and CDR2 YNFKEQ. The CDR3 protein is CASSQGDRVGFGYTF. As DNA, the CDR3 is TGTGCCAGCAGCCAAGGGGACAGGGTCGGCTTTGGCTACACCTTC.

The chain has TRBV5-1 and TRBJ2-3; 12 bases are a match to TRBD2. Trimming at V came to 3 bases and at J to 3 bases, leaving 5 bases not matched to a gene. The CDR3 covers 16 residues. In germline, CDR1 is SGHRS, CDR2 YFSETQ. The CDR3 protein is CASSSLAGGRTDTQYF. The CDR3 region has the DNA TGCGCCAGCAGCTCTCTAGCGGGGGGGCGAACAGATACGCAGTATTTT.